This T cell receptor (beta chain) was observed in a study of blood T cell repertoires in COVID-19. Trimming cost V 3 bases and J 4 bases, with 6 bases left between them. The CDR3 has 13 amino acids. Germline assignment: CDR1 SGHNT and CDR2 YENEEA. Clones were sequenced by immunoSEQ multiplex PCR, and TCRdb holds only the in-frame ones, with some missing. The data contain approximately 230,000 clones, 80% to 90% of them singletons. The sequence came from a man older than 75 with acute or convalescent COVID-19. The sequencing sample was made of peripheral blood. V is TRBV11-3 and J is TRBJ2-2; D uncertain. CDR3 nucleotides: TGTGCCAGCAGCTTCCTCAGCACCGGGGAGCTGTTTTTT. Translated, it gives CASSFLSTGELFF.